This T cell receptor (beta chain) originates from a study of OX40 agonist ivuxolimab in advanced cancers. With regard to the full study: The costimulatory receptor OX40 (CD134) was targeted by ivuxolimab, a fully human IgG2 agonistic monoclonal antibody. Intravenous ivuxolimab was administered to patients every 2 weeks at six dose levels: 0.01, 0.1, 0.3, 1.5, 3 and 10 mg/kg. Of the roughly 52 dose-escalation patients, hepatocellular carcinoma was present in around 20, melanoma in some 15, renal cell carcinoma in 9 and head and neck cancer in 9. In the dose-escalation cohort, 75% to 90% of patients were male, and the mean age was around 60 years with a range of about 23 to 79. Prior anti-PD-1, anti-PD-L1 or anti-CTLA-4 therapy was permitted, and checkpoint inhibitors had been received by 30% to 40% of dose-escalation patients. Partial responses were achieved by three dose-escalation patients, of whom one had hepatocellular carcinoma and two had cutaneous melanoma. The purpose of peripheral TCRbeta sequencing was to test whether ivuxolimab changed TCR sequence diversity and led to clonal T-cell expansion. The paper reports the monotherapy dose-escalation portion (N of about 52 patients) of the phase I ivuxolimab trial.

To sequence the TCRbeta CDR3 region, genomic DNA was isolated from the sorted cells. TCRbeta CDR3 regions were sequenced using the immunoSEQ Assay. The clones in this table, taken by TCRdb from immuneACCESS, are in-frame only. Not every clone is retained; where verified, under half of the shortfall comes from an unresolved V gene, and the cause of the rest is unknown. This sample has roughly 19,000 clones in its table, and 70% to 90% of those were observed once. Jointly, the top ten make up around 11% of the sample. Overall study outcomes, separate from this receptor: After ivuxolimab, more expanded clones were found on average in CD8+ T cells than in CD4+ T cells. The antigen specificity of the peripheral T cells that underwent clonal expansion was not determined. Clonal expansion of both CD4+ and CD8+ blood T cells was observed from baseline to week 6 at doses 0.1 to 3.0 mg/kg. Partial responders in the 0.1-3.0 mg/kg groups had among the lowest normalized peripheral clonal expansion, especially among CD8+ T cells. Low levels of normalized T-cell clonal expansion were also shown by some nonresponding patients.

Trimming accounts for 5 bases at V and 3 bases at J, while the number of junction bases matched to no gene is 10. CDR3 length: 15 amino acids, cysteine to phenylalanine. The sequence is cut down to CDR3 DNA, 45 bases in frame from base 1. CDR1 SGDLS and CDR2 YYNGEE are derived from the germline V gene. Of note for this clone: Its target antigen remains unknown. Base-call qualities are not available, and no considerably larger clone is one nucleotide away.

The trial excluded patients who had a history of autoimmune disease or who were on systemic immunosuppression. Peripheral blood for TCR sequencing was collected from all dose cohorts at baseline, on cycle 4 day 1, and on cycle 7 day 1. Samples were obtained from an open-label, multicenter, first-in-human phase I dose-escalation trial of ivuxolimab. The trial enrolled adults with locally advanced or metastatic head and neck squamous cell, hepatocellular, melanoma or renal cell carcinoma. Before TCR sequencing, CD4+ and CD8+ T cells were separately sorted from peripheral blood. The chain employs TRBV9 and TRBJ2-7; 8 bases in the middle match TRBD1. This TCR came from an adult with an advanced solid tumor such as melanoma, head and neck, liver or kidney cancer. The sequenced sample was CD4+ or CD8+ T cells sorted from blood, obtained in a trial of the OX40 agonist ivuxolimab. The nucleotide sequence is given as TGTGCCAGCAGTGCCTACTTCGACAGGGGCTACGAGCAGTACTTC. Its protein reads: CASSAYFDRGYEQYF.